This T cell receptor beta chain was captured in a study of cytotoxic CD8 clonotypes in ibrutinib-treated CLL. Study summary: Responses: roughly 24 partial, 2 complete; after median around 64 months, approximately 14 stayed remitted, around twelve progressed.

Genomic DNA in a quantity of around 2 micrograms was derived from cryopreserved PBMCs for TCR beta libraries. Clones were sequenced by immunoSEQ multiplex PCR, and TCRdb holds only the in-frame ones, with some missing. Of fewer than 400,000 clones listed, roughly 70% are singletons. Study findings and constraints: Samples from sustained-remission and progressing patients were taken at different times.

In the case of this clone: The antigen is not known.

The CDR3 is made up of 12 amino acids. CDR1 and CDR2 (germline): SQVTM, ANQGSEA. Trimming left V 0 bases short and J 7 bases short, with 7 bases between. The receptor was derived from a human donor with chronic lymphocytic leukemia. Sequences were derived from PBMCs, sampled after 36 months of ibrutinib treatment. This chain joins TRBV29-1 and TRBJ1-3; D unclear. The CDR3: CSVEEKGNTIYF. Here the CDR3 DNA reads TGCAGCGTTGAAGAAAAAGGGAACACCATATATTTT.